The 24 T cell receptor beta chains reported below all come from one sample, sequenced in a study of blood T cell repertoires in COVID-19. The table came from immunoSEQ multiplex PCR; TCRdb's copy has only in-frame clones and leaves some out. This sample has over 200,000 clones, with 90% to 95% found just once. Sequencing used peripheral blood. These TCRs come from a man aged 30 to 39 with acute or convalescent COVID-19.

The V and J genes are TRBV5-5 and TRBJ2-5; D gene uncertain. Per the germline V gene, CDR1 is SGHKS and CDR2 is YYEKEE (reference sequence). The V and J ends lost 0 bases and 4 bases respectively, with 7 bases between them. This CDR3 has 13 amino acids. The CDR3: CASSLDPGETQYF. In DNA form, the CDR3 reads TGTGCCAGCAGCTTGGACCCGGGAGAGACCCAGTACTTC.

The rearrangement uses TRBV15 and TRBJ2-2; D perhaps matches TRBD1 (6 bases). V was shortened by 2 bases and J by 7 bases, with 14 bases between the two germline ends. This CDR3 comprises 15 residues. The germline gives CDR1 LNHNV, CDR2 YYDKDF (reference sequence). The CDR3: CATSRQQGFGGELFF. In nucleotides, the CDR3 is TGTGCCACCAGCAGACAACAGGGTTTCGGCGGGGAGCTGTTTTTT.

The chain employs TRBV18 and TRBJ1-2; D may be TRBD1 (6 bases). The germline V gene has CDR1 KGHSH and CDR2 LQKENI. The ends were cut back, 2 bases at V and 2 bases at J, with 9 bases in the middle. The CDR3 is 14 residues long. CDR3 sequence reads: CASSPDTGNYGYTF. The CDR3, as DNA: TGTGCCAGCTCACCAGATACAGGGAACTATGGCTACACCTTC.

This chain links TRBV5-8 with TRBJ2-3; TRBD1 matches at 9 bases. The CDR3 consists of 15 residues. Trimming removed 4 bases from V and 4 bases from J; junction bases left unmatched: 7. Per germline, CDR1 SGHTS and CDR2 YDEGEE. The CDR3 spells CASSPWTGASDTQYF. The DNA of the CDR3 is TGTGCCAGCAGCCCGTGGACAGGGGCCTCAGATACGCAGTATTTT. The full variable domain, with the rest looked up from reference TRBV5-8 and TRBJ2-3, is EAGVTQSPTHLIKTRGQQATLRCSPISGHTSVYWYQQALGLGLQFLLWYDEGEERNRGNFPPRFSGRQFPNYSSELNVNALELEDSALYLCASSPWTGASDTQYFGPGTRLTVL.

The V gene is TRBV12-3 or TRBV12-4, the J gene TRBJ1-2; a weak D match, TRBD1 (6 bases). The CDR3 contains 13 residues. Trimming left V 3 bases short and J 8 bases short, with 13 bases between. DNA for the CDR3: TGTGCCAGCAGTTTTGCCGGGGGGCGAGGCTACACCTTC. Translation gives CASSFAGGRGYTF.

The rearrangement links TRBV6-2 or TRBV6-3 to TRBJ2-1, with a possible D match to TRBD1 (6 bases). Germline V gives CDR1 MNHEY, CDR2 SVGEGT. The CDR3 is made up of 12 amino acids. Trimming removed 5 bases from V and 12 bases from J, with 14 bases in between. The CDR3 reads CASSRGHFWQFF. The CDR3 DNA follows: TGTGCCAGCAGTCGGGGACATTTTTGGCAGTTCTTC.

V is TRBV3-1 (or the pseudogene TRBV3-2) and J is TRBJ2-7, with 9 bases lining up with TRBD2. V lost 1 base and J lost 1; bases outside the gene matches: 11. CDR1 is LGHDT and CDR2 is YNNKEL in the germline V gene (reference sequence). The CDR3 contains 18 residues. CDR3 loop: CASSQVRTSVTPSYEQYF. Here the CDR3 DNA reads TGTGCCAGCAGCCAAGTCAGGACTAGCGTAACCCCATCCTACGAGCAGTACTTC.

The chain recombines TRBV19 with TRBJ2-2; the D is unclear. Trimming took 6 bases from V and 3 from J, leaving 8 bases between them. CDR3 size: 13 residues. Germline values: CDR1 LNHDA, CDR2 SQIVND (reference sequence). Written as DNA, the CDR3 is TGTGCCAGTAGGACTCCACACACCGGGGAGCTGTTTTTT. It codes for CASRTPHTGELFF.

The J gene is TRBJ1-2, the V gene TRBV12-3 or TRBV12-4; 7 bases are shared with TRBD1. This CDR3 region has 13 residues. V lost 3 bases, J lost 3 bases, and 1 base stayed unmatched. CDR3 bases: TGTGCCAGCAGTTTGGGACAGCACTATGGCTACACCTTC. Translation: CASSLGQHYGYTF.

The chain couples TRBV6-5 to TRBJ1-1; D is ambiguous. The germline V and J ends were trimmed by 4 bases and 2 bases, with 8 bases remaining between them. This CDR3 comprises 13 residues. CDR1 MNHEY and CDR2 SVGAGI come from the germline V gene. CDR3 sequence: CASSLKTNTEAFF. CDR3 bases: TGTGCCAGCAGTTTAAAGACAAACACTGAAGCTTTCTTT.

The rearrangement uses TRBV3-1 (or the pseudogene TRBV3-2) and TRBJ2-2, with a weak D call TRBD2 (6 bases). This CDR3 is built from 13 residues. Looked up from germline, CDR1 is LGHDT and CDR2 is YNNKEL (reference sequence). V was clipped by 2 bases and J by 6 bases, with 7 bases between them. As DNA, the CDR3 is TGTGCCAGCAGCCAACGGGAGCCCGGGGAGCTGTTTTTT. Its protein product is CASSQREPGELFF.

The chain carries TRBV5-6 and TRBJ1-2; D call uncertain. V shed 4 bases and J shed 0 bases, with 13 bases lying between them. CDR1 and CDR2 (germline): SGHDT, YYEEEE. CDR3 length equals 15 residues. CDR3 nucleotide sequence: TGTGCCAGCAGCCAAATTGTAGTGGCTAACTATGGCTACACCTTC. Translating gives CASSQIVVANYGYTF.

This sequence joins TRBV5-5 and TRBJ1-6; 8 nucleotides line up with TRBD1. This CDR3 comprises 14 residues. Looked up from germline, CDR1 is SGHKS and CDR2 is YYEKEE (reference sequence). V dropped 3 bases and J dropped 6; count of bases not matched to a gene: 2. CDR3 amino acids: CASSSGGPNSPLHF. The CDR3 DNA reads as TGTGCCAGCAGCTCAGGGGGCCCTAATTCACCCCTCCACTTT.

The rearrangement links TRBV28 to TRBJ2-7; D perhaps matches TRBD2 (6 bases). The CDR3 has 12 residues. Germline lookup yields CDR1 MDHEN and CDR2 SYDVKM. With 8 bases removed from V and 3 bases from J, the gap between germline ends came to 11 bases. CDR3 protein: CASRGSFYEQYF. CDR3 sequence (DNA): TGTGCCAGCCGGGGGTCTTTCTACGAGCAGTACTTC. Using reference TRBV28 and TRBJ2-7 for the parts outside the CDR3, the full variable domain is DVKVTQSSRYLVKRTGEKVFLECVQDMDHENMFWYRQDPGLGLRLIYFSYDVKMKEKGDIPEGYSVSREKKERFSLILESASTNQTSMYLCASRGSFYEQYFGPGTRLTVT.

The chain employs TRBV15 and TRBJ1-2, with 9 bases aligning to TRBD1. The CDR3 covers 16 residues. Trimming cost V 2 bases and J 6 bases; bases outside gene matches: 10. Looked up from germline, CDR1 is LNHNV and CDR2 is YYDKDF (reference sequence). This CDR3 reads CATSRHLQQGADGYTF. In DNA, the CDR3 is TGTGCCACCAGCAGACATCTCCAACAGGGGGCCGATGGCTACACCTTC.

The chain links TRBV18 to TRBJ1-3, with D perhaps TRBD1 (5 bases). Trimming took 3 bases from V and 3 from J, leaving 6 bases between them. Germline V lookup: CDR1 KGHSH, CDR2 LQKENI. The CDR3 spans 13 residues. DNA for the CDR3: TGTGCCAGCTCACCTGACAGTGGAAACACCATATATTTT. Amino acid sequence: CASSPDSGNTIYF.

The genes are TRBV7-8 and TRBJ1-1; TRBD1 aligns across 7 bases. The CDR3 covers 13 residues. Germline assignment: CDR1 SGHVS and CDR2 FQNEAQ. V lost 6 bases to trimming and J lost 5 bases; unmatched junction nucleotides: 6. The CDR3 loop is CASSVRQGTEAFF. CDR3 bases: TGTGCCAGCAGTGTGAGACAGGGAACTGAAGCTTTCTTT.

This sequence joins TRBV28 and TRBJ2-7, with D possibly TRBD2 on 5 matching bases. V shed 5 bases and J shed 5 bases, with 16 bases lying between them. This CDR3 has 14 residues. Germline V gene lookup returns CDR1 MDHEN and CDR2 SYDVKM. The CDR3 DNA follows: TGTGCCAGCAGTCCTCCCGGGGAGCTGCACGAGCAGTACTTC. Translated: CASSPPGELHEQYF.

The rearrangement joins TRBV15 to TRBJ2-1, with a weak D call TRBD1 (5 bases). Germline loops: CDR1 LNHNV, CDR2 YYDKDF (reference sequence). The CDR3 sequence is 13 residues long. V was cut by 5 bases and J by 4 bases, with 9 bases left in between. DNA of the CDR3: TGTGCCACCAGCCGGACAACATACAATGAGCAGTTCTTC. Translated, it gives CATSRTTYNEQFF. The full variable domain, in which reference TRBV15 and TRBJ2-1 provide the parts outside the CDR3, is DAMVIQNPRYQVTQFGKPVTLSCSQTLNHNVMYWYQQKSSQAPKLLFHYYDKDFNNEADTPDNFQSRRPNTSFCFLDIRSPGLGDTAMYLCATSRTTYNEQFFGPGTRLTVL.

CDR3 sequence (DNA): TGCGCCAGCAGCTTGGTCCAGAACGAGCAGTACTTC. This gives the protein CASSLVQNEQYF. The gene calls are TRBV5-1 and TRBJ2-7; D gene uncertain. Germline values: CDR1 SGHRS, CDR2 YFSETQ. The CDR3 contains 12 residues. Trimming removed 0 bases at V and 5 bases at J, with 6 bases between.

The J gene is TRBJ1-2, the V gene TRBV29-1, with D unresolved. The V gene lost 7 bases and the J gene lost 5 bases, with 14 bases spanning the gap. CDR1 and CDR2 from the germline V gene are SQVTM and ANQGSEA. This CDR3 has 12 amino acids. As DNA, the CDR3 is TGCAGCGCTATTGATTGGGCGTATGGCTACACCTTC. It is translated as CSAIDWAYGYTF.

The CDR3 DNA is TGTGCCTCCCGCTCGGGACAGGGGGTAGGCTACACCTTC. This encodes CASRSGQGVGYTF. The rearrangement joins TRBV30 to TRBJ1-2, with 11 bases matching TRBD1. The trim removed 7 bases at V and 8 bases at J, leaving 9 bases unmatched. Germline V lookup: CDR1 GTSNPN, CDR2 SVGIG (reference sequence). This CDR3 contains 13 residues.

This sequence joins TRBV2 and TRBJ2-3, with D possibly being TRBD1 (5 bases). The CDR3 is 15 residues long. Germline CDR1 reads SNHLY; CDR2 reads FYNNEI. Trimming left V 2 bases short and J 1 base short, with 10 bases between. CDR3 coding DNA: TGTGCCAGCAGTGAAAGTTGGGGCCGCACAGATACGCAGTATTTT. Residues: CASSESWGRTDTQYF. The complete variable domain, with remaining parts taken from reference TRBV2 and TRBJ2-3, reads EPEVTQTPSHQVTQMGQEVILRCVPISNHLYFYWYRQILGQKVEFLVSFYNNEISEKSEIFDDQFSVERPDGSNFTLKIRSTKLEDSAMYFCASSESWGRTDTQYFGPGTRLTVL.

The chain's CDR3 is CASIPPPGQGVMGYTF. For the CDR3, the DNA is TGTGCCAGCATTCCCCCCCCGGGACAGGGGGTAATGGGCTACACCTTC. The V call is TRBV28, the J call TRBJ1-2; 11 bases fit TRBD1. V dropped 7 bases and J dropped 8; count of bases not matched to a gene: 15. The CDR3 spans 16 residues. The germline V gene has CDR1 MDHEN and CDR2 SYDVKM.